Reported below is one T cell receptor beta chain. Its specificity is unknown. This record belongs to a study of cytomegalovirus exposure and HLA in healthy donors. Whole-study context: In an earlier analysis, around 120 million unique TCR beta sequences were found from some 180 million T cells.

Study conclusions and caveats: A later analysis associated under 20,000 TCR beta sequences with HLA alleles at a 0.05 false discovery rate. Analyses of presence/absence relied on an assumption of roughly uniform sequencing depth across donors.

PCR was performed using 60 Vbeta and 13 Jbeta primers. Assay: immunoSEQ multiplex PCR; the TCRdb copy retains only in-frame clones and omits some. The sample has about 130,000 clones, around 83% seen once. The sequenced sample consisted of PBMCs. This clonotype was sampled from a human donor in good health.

The CDR3: CASSFPGQQRGEAFF. The CDR3 DNA sequence: TGTGCCAGCAGCTTCCCGGGACAGCAACGTGGTGAAGCTTTCTTT. The V gene is TRBV5-5, the J gene TRBJ1-1, with 7 bases aligning to TRBD1. The CDR3 runs to 15 residues. Unmatched junction bases numbered 11, after V lost 2 bases and J lost 7 bases. Germline loops: CDR1 SGHKS, CDR2 YYEKEE (reference sequence).